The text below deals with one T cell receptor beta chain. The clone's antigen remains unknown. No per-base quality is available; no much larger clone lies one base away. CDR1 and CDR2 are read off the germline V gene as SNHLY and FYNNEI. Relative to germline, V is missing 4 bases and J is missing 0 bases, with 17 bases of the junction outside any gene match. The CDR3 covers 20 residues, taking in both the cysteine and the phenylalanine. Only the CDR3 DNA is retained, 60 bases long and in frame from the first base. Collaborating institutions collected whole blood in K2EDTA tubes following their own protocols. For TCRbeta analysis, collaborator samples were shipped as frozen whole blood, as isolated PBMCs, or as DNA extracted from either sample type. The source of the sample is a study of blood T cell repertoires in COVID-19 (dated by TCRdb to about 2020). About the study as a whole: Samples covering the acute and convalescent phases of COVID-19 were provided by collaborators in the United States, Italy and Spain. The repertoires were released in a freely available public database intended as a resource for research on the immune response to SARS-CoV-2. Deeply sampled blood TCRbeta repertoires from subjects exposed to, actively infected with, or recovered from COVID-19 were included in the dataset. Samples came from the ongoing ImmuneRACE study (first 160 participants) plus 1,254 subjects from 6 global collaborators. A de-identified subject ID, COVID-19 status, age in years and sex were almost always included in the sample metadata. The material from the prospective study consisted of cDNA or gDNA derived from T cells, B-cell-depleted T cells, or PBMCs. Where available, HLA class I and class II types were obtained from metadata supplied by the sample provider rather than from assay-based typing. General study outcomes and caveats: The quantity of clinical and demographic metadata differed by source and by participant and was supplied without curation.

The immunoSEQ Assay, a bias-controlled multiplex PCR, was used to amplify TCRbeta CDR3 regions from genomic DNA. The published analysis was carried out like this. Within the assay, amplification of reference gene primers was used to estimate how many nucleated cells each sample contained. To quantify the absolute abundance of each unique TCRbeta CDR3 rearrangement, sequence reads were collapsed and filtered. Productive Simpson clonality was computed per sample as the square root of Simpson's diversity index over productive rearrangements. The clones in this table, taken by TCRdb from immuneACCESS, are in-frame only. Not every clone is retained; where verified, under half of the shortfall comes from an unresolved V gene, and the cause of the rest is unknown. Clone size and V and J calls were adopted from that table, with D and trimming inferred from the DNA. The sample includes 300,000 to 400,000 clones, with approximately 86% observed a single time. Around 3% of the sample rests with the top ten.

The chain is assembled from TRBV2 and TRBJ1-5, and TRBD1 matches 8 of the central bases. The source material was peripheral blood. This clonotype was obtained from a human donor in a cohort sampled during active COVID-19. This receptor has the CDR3 CASSGGGDRGTHYSNQPQHF. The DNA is TGTGCCAGCAGTGGGGGCGGCGACAGGGGCACCCATTATAGCAATCAGCCCCAGCATTTT.